The 27 T cell receptor beta chains below come from one sample, sequenced in a study of low-dose radiotherapy and immunotherapy resistance in tumors. The time point here: before trial treatment. First-strand cDNA used TRAV- and TRBV-specific primers, covering alpha and beta chains. Both a constant-region primer and a V-primer adapter served to amplify TCRs across 20 to 25 PCR cycles. Each CDR3 protein gets one entry after TCRdb re-called the reads with MiXCR. The sample shows 80,000 to 90,000 distinct CDR3 sequences, roughly a sixth of them seen only once. The specimen comprised PBMCs, sampled before treatment. All receptors come from a male donor with prostate cancer.

The genes are TRBV19 and TRBJ2-2; D may be TRBD1 or TRBD2 (5 bases each). Germline V gene lookup returns CDR1 LNHDA and CDR2 SQIVND (reference sequence). The V and J ends lost 8 bases and 17 bases respectively, with 27 bases between them. This CDR3 has 14 residues. This chain's CDR3 is CASRTNTGELCFFF. The CDR3 DNA is TGTGCCAGTCGGACAAACACCGGGGAGCTGTGTTTTTTTTTT.

This clonotype was seen ten or more times. The genes are TRBV6-2 or TRBV6-3 and TRBJ2-2; possible D gene TRBD1, 5 bases. This CDR3 comprises 15 residues. CDR1 is MNHEY, CDR2 SVGEGT, per germline. The V and J ends lost 7 bases and 2 bases respectively, with 14 bases between them. The CDR3 DNA is TGTGCCAGCATCCCTCGGCAGGGCAACACCGGGGAGCTGTTTTTT. Translating gives CASIPRQGNTGELFF.

At least ten counts were recorded for this clonotype. This chain connects TRBV2 to TRBJ1-2; D unresolved. The CDR3 spans 14 residues. Looked up from germline, CDR1 is SNHLY and CDR2 is FYNNEI. V was cut by 1 base and J by 5 bases, with 11 bases left in between. CDR3 sequence: CASSEGGRLYGYTF. For the CDR3, the DNA is TGTGCCAGCAGTGAAGGGGGTAGGCTATATGGCTACACCTTC.

In this sample, this clonotype turned up a few times. The chain joins TRBV2 to TRBJ2-1; weak D call: TRBD2 (5 bases). The CDR3 contains 13 residues. Per germline, CDR1 SNHLY and CDR2 FYNNEI. V shed 7 bases and J shed 5 bases, with 12 bases lying between them. The CDR3 loop reads CASKFSGNNEQFF. The DNA for the CDR3 is TGTGCCAGCAAATTCTCGGGGAACAATGAGCAGTTCTTC. The complete variable domain, with remaining parts taken from reference TRBV2 and TRBJ2-1, reads EPEVTQTPSHQVTQMGQEVILRCVPISNHLYFYWYRQILGQKVEFLVSFYNNEISEKSEIFDDQFSVERPDGSNFTLKIRSTKLEDSAMYFCASKFSGNNEQFFGPGTRLTVL.

This clonotype was picked up many times. The CDR3: CASSLVLGNTGELFF. The CDR3 nucleotides read TGTGCCAGCAGCTTGGTTCTAGGGAACACCGGGGAGCTGTTTTTT. The chain is built from TRBV5-4 and TRBJ2-2; no reliable D call. V gave up 0 bases and J gave up 1 base, with 7 bases separating them. The CDR3 extends over 15 amino acids. The germline gives CDR1 SGHNT, CDR2 YYREEE (reference sequence).

This clonotype has ten or more counts. The genes are TRBV27 and TRBJ2-7; D ambiguous. This CDR3 region has 13 residues. Trimming stripped 6 bases from V and 1 base from J, with 10 bases between. Germline V gene data show CDR1 as MNHEY and CDR2 as SMNVEV (reference sequence). CDR3 sequence (DNA): TGTGCCAGCAGCCCGGGCTTATCCTACGAGCAGTACTTC. Its protein product is CASSPGLSYEQYF.

In this sample, this clonotype turned up many times. The chain has TRBV29-1 and TRBJ2-5; D not certain. Germline values: CDR1 SQVTM, CDR2 ANQGSEA. V was trimmed by 8 bases and J by 5 bases, leaving 18 bases between them. The CDR3 totals 13 residues. CDR3 sequence: CSTQVVLGETQYF. In DNA, the CDR3 is TGCAGCACTCAGGTGGTACTGGGGGAGACCCAGTACTTC.

This clonotype was observed many times. This rearrangement joins TRBV29-1 to TRBJ2-3; 9 nucleotides align to TRBD2. Germline assignment: CDR1 SQVTM and CDR2 ANQGSEA. Germline trimming cut 3 bases from V and 1 base from J; bases unmatched to any gene: 5. The CDR3 is 15 residues long. The CDR3 bases are TGCAGCGTTGACGGTAGCGGGGGCCGCACAGATACGCAGTATTTT. Its protein is CSVDGSGGRTDTQYF.

This rearrangement joins TRBV9 to TRBJ2-5, with D perhaps TRBD2 (6 bases). CDR1 is SGDLS, CDR2 YYNGEE, per germline. The CDR3 sequence is 13 residues long. The germline V and J ends were trimmed by 3 bases and 2 bases, with 8 bases remaining between them. This CDR3 is CASSARGQETQYF. CDR3 DNA: TGTGCCAGCAGCGCCCGGGGGCAAGAGACCCAGTACTTC.

V and J are TRBV21-1 and TRBJ1-2; the table's TRBD1 call for D was not verified on the DNA. TRBV21-1 is tagged as a pseudogene. The CDR3 loop spans 16 amino acids. CDR3 sequence: CASSRRRPPGGYGYTF. The CDR3 DNA is TGTGCCAGCAGCAGAAGAAGACCCCCAGGTGGCTATGGCTACACCTTC.

Ten or more counts support this clonotype. The rearrangement joins TRBV3-1 to TRBJ2-7; D unclear. Germline CDR1 reads LGHDT; CDR2 reads YNNKEL (reference sequence). Deletions cut 2 bases from V and 1 base from J, with 0 bases between. The CDR3 is made up of 11 amino acids. The chain's CDR3 is CASSQSYEQYF. The CDR3 bases are TGTGCCAGCAGCCAATCCTACGAGCAGTACTTC.

This clonotype was seen at least ten times. This chain links TRBV7-3 with TRBJ1-2, with D perhaps TRBD1 (5 bases). Germline V gene sequence: CDR1 SGHTA, CDR2 FQGTGA. The CDR3 covers 14 residues. Trimming pared 7 bases from V and 4 bases from J, leaving 16 bases between. For the CDR3, the DNA is TGTGCCAGCACCAACCTCAGGGAGCTCTATGGCTACACCTTC. It is translated as CASTNLRELYGYTF. The entire variable domain, with the rest obtained from reference TRBV7-3 and TRBJ1-2, is as follows: GAGVSQTPSNKVTEKGKYVELRCDPISGHTALYWYRQSLGQGPEFLIYFQGTGAADDSGLPNDRFFAVRPEGSVSTLKIQRTERGDSAVYLCASTNLRELYGYTFGSGTRLTVV.

This clonotype has ten or more counts. The chain combines TRBV2 with TRBJ1-3; no reliable D call. CDR3 length: 16 residues. V lost 6 bases, J lost 0 bases, and 15 bases lay in between. The germline V gene encodes CDR1 SNHLY and CDR2 FYNNEI. The CDR3 loop reads CASSPLVYNSGNTIYF. The CDR3 region has the DNA TGTGCCAGCAGCCCACTGGTGTATAACTCTGGAAACACCATATATTTT.

The CDR3 region is CASSQGQGREAFF. CDR3 DNA: TGTGCCAGCAGCCAGGGACAGGGGCGGGAAGCTTTCTTT. The rearrangement joins TRBV3-1 to TRBJ1-1; 10 nucleotides align to TRBD1. V lost 3 bases, J lost 8 bases, and 3 bases stayed unmatched. CDR1 and CDR2 (germline): LGHDT, YNNKEL (reference sequence). The CDR3 covers 13 residues.

This clonotype has at least ten counts. This sequence joins TRBV3-1 and TRBJ1-2; D gene uncertain. V was clipped by 2 bases and J by 6 bases, with 13 bases between them. Germline assignment: CDR1 LGHDT and CDR2 YNNKEL (reference sequence). The CDR3 length is 14 residues. The CDR3 region has the DNA TGTGCCAGCAGCCAACTCATAGAGGCCGATGGCTACACCTTC. It translates to CASSQLIEADGYTF.

This clonotype was detected many times. V and J are TRBV19 and TRBJ2-3; D is unresolved. Germline V gives CDR1 LNHDA, CDR2 SQIVND (reference sequence). Deletions cut 2 bases from V and 4 bases from J, with 7 bases between. The CDR3 covers 13 residues. The CDR3 DNA reads TGTGCCAGTAGTATAAGTTTCGCAGATACGCAGTATTTT. It specifies CASSISFADTQYF.

At least ten counts were recorded for this clonotype. This sequence joins TRBV5-1 and TRBJ2-3; 12 nucleotides match TRBD2. V shed 4 bases, J shed 2 bases, and the junction held 5 bases outside the gene matches. CDR1 and CDR2 (germline): SGHRS, YFSETQ. The CDR3 runs to 16 residues. CDR3 amino acids: CASSARLAGDTDTQYF. CDR3 nucleotides: TGCGCCAGCAGCGCCAGACTAGCGGGGGACACAGATACGCAGTATTTT. Using reference TRBV5-1 and TRBJ2-3 for the parts outside the CDR3, the full variable domain is KAGVTQTPRYLIKTRGQQVTLSCSPISGHRSVSWYQQTPGQGLQFLFEYFSETQRNKGNFPGRFSGRQFSNSRSEMNVSTLELGDSALYLCASSARLAGDTDTQYFGPGTRLTVL.

To note about this clonotype: An end of the junction differs from the germline gene, which may be a read error. The chain uses TRBV18 and TRBJ1-2; D uncertain. CDR3 size: 14 residues. Germline lookup yields CDR1 KGHSH and CDR2 LQKENI. The CDR3 DNA reads TGTGCCAGCTCCCGACGGGAGAGGTTGAATGGCTACACGTTC. Its translation: CASSRRERLNGYTF.

Ten or more counts support this clonotype. The chain has TRBV11-2 and TRBJ2-1; TRBD2 aligns across 10 bases. Per the germline V gene, CDR1 is SGHAT and CDR2 is FQNNGV. The CDR3 consists of 15 residues. V was clipped by 2 bases and J by 6 bases; unmatched bases: 4. CDR3 coding DNA: TGTGCCAGCAGCTTAAATAGCGGGGGGTTCAATGAGCAGTTCTTC. Residues: CASSLNSGGFNEQFF.

This clonotype appeared many times. V gene TRBV11-2 combines with J gene TRBJ2-1, with D possibly matching TRBD2 (5 bases). The CDR3 sequence is 16 residues long. Germline CDR1 reads SGHAT; CDR2 reads FQNNGV. Trimming shortened V by 3 bases and J by 2 bases, and 14 bases separated the two germline ends. The CDR3 region has the DNA TGTGCCAGCAGCTTGAGTCCGGGGTTCACCTACAATGAGCAGTTCTTC. This gives the protein CASSLSPGFTYNEQFF.

The chain recombines TRBV7-6 with TRBJ1-4; unclear D gene. This CDR3 has 14 amino acids. Germline V gene sequence: CDR1 SGHVS, CDR2 FNYEAQ. Trimming cost V 8 bases and J 5 bases, with 15 bases left between them. CDR3 in amino acids: CASRPKGRNEKLFF. The CDR3 bases are TGTGCCAGCCGCCCGAAAGGAAGGAATGAAAAACTGTTTTTT.

This clonotype was recorded at least ten times. The chain employs TRBV7-6 and TRBJ2-3; D is undetermined. The germline CDR1 and CDR2 sequences are SGHVS and FNYEAQ. The CDR3 consists of 13 residues. The ends were cut back, 8 bases at V and 0 bases at J, with 9 bases in the middle. CDR3: CASSPLSTDTQYF. The CDR3 DNA is TGTGCCAGCTCACCATTAAGCACAGATACGCAGTATTTT.

This clonotype was observed many times. The chain uses TRBV12-5 and TRBJ2-5; TRBD2 matches at 10 bases. Germline CDR1 LGHNT, CDR2 FRNRAP. V shed 5 bases and J 4 bases; nucleotides not matched to a gene: 10. This CDR3 contains 16 residues. The DNA for the CDR3 is TGTGCTAGTGGTCCCGAACTAGCGGGGCCAGGAGAGACCCAGTACTTC. It codes for CASGPELAGPGETQYF.

This clonotype was detected many times. This chain uses TRBV20-1 with TRBJ1-5; 7 positions agree with TRBD1. The CDR3 is 16 amino acids. Germline CDR1 and CDR2: DFQATT and SNEGSKA (reference sequence). Unmatched junction bases numbered 14, after V lost 6 bases and J lost 3 bases. CDR3 sequence reads: CSAGGPAGGNNQPQHF. CDR3 nucleotides: TGCAGTGCGGGGGGGCCGGCAGGGGGAAACAATCAGCCCCAGCATTTT.

This clonotype was observed a few times. The V gene is TRBV28, the J gene TRBJ2-4; D remains unclear. V lost 6 bases, J lost 0 bases, and 9 bases lay in between. CDR3 length: 14 residues. The germline V gene has CDR1 MDHEN and CDR2 SYDVKM. The CDR3 is CASRPALAKNIQYF. The CDR3 coding sequence is TGTGCCAGCAGACCCGCCCTAGCCAAAAACATTCAGTACTTC.

On this clonotype itself: A read error is the likely source, as a far larger clone sits one nucleotide away. The DNA of the CDR3 is TGTGCCAGCAGATCAACAGGGGCGGTCTACGAGCGGTACTTC. Translation gives CASRSTGAVYERYF. The chain employs TRBV6-5 and TRBJ2-7; 7 bases map to TRBD1. The CDR3 has 14 amino acids. Germline CDR1 reads MNHEY; CDR2 reads SVGAGI.

This clonotype has at least ten counts. The chain carries TRBV6-4 and TRBJ2-3; D uncertain. V lost 3 bases and J lost 0, with 4 bases in between. This CDR3 contains 13 residues. Per the germline V gene, CDR1 is MRHNA and CDR2 is SNTAGT. The CDR3 sequence is CASSEGSTDTQYF. CDR3 in DNA: TGTGCCAGCAGTGAGGGTAGCACAGATACGCAGTATTTT.